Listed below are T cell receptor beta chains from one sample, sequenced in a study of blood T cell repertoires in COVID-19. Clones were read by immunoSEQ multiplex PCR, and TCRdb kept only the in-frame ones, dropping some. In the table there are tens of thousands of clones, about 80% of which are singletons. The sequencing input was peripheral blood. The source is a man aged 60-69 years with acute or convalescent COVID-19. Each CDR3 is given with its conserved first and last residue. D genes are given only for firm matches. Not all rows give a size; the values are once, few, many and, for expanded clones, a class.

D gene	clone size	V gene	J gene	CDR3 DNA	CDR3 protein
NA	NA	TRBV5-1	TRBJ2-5	TGCGCCAGCAGCTTTGGCAGACAAGAGACCCAGTACTTC	CASSFGRQETQYF
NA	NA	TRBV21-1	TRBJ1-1	TGTGCCAGCAGCAGAGGCAGGGGGTGTGAAGCTTTCTTT	CASSRGRGCEAFF
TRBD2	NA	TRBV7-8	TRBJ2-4	TGTGCCAGCAGCTCGTCTAGCGGGATAAACATTCAGTACTTC	CASSSSSGINIQYF
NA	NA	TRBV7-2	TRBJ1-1	TGTGCCAGCAGCTTAACGGGGCGGGCTCCCGGGAGTTTT	CASSLTGRAPGSF
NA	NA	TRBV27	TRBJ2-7	TGTGCCAGCAGTTTATCGGGCGGGCGCTCCTACGAGCAGTACTTC	CASSLSGGRSYEQYF
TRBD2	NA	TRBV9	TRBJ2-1	TGTGCCAGCAGCGTAGGTAGTAGCGGGAGATCCTACAATGAGCAGTTCTTC	CASSVGSSGRSYNEQFF
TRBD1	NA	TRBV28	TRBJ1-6	TGTGCCAGCAGTACCCAGGGGACAGGGTATTCACCCCTCCACTTT	CASSTQGTGYSPLHF
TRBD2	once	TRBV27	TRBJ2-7	TGTGCCAGCAGTCTACTAGCGGGAGCGCGAAACGAGCAGTACTTC	CASSLLAGARNEQYF
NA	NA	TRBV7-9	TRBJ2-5	TGTGCCAGCAGCTCCAAAGGCGGGTTGGGAGAGACCCAGTACTTC	CASSSKGGLGETQYF
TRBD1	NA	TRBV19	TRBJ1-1	TGTGCCAGTAGTGCGGGACAGGGGGCCTCTGAAGCTTTCTTT	CASSAGQGASEAFF
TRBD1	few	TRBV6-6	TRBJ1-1	TGTGCCAGCAGTTCTTACCAGGGGGCTGGCACTGAAGCTTTCTTT	CASSSYQGAGTEAFF
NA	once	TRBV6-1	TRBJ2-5	TGTGCCAGCAGCAAGGGGGAGACCCAGTACTTC	CASSKGETQYF
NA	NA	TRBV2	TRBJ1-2	TGTGCCAGCACCCGACTCTCGGAGTTCTATGGCTACACCTTC	CASTRLSEFYGYTF
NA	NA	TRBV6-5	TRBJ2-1	TGTGCCAGCAGACCCCTAGCTAGCTCCTACAATGAGCAGTTCTTC	CASRPLASSYNEQFF
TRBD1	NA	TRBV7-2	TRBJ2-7	TGTGCCAGCAGCCCGACAGGGAGTCTCCACGAGCAGTACTTC	CASSPTGSLHEQYF
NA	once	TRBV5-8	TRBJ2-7	TGTGCCAGCAGCTCCGGTTCCCCGTACTTC	CASSSGSPYF